This TCR beta chain is from a study of shared clonotypes between healthy human individuals. Genomic DNA of each subset was evenly split across several immunoSEQ plates. As originally analysed: Owing to the provision of junction-only sequences devoid of quality scores by immunoSEQ, filtering differed. TCRdb's table, derived via immunoSEQ multiplex PCR, lists solely in-frame clones and lacks some. The V and J calls and the clone size are those of that table, but D and trimming were determined from the DNA. Among under 700,000 clones listed, around 95% were seen once. Per the germline V gene, CDR1 is SEHNR and CDR2 is FQNEAQ (reference sequence). V dropped 3 bases and J dropped 7 bases, with 15 bases sitting between them. The CDR3 has 14 amino acids. Findings and limits, study-wide: Sharing across four donors was highest in naive CD4 (around 5%) and lowest in memory CD8 (roughly 0.4%). Apart from blood, nothing was sampled; tissue repertoires likely differ.

Details on this clone: Its specificity is unknown.

The naive CD8 subset, CD45RO-negative cells positively selected for CCR7, excluded terminally differentiated effector memory CD45RA+ cells. The sample was naive CD8+ T cells sorted from blood. The TCR was taken from a woman under 40 in good health. The rearrangement uses TRBV7-9 and TRBJ1-2; the D gene is possibly TRBD1 (5 bases). CDR3 bases: TGTGCCAGCAGCTTCGGGGGTGCTTCAGGTGGCTACACCTTC. Amino acid sequence: CASSFGGASGGYTF.